This T cell receptor (beta chain) emerged from a study of cytomegalovirus exposure and HLA in healthy donors (dated by TCRdb to 2017 to 2019). Looking at the study overall: An earlier analysis of about 530 of the donors reported about 280 Gb of sequence data and 95 million to 130 million unique TCR beta sequences obtained from approximately 180 million T cells. The study profiled the T cell repertoires of 550 to 700 subjects by immunosequencing and related them to cytomegalovirus serostatus. To study patterns of TCR occurrence, a later analysis re-analyzed previously published TCR beta repertoires from 500 to 850 donors and added high-resolution HLA genotyping. An early release that covered more than 550 HLA-typed donors contained around 330 gigabases of sequencing data and around 80 million unique TCR sequences. Both class I and class II loci were covered by HLA typing, at four-digit resolution. Besides the first cohort of approximately 670 subjects, a separate validation cohort made up of 120 or so different subjects was used. Because of strong linkage in the cohort, roughly five DR-DQ haplotypes were treated as single units for association and clustering. The aim of the study was to test whether cataloging public T cell receptors could identify signatures of past pathogen exposure. Typing coverage varied by locus: roughly 629-640 donors for A, B, C, DRB1 and DQB1; 500 to 550 for DQA1; around 570 for DPA1; some 470 for DPB1. Donor age, sex, ethnicity and CMV serostatus were compiled together with the repertoire data. Every repertoire in the discovery cohort had been generated on one and the same sequencing platform. To predict cytomegalovirus infection status, the study combined high-throughput TCR immunosequencing, statistical association of individual TCRs with disease status, and machine learning. Among the approximately 400 genotyped donors, around 81% belonged to the genetic ancestry cluster associated with self-reported Caucasian donors. A later genetic analysis used genome-wide SNP genotypes for about 65% of the 666 donors, treating that subset as a discovery cohort. Among 300 to 450 genotyped donors of the cohort, an average of approximately 230,000 unique TCR beta nucleotide sequences were sequenced per donor, roughly a sixth of them non-productive. Rather than drawing on any new phenotypic data, the later analysis identified candidate immune exposures from TCR beta sequences and the way those sequences occurred across donors. An earlier analysis of nearly 600 of the donors applied high-throughput TCR beta sequencing to assess whether each TCR beta V gene segment acted as functional or pseudogenic. Summary of the overall study and its limitations: The classifier was reported to diagnose cytomegalovirus status with high specificity and sensitivity in both the original and validation cohorts. The study gave a list of 150 to 200 TCR beta chains associated with cytomegalovirus. HLA typing was unavailable for some donors at each locus, so association tests used only the typed subset. An earlier analysis of approximately 500 of the donors showed that most TCR beta V segments appeared in productive rearrangements either about 87% or about 30% of the time, which broadly matched IMGT annotations. According to a later analysis, parvovirus B19, influenza, CMV and Epstein-Barr virus appeared linked to several top co-occurrence clusters. According to a later analysis, most CMV-associated TCR beta chains appeared to be HLA-restricted, and the HLA associations seemed to be driven largely by CMV exposure. Most TCR sequences were seen in very few donors, while some public TCRs were found in many individuals. Only TCR beta chains were sequenced in this cohort, and the absence of alpha or paired-chain data limited detectable features. According to a later genetic analysis, donors in an Asian-associated ancestry cluster had fewer N-insertions in productive TCRs than the roughly 670-donor mean. A further reported finding was that TCR beta sequences accurately predicted the HLA-A and HLA-B alleles for most subjects in the first cohort. The earlier analysis of some 540 of the donors excluded roughly 16 rarely observed V segments, including chromosome 9 orphons, because counts were too low. A few of the identified cytomegalovirus-associated TCR beta chains were confirmed in vitro to be specific for cytomegalovirus antigens. Correlated functional status among segregating V segments might be attributable to linkage disequilibrium, but an unknown experimental factor could not be ruled out. V-gene and J-gene trimming of TCR beta chains was associated with a missense DCLRE1C variant in a later genetic analysis, and the association was replicated in an independent cohort. Strong co-occurrence of HLA alleles, especially DR and DQ, made assigning TCR associations to individual alleles difficult. Roughly uniform sequencing depth across donors was assumed in presence/absence analyses, although this assumption may not hold. Some IMGT-functional V segments, including TRBV6-2 and TRBV6-3, could not be told apart with the 87-base-pair reads, so those segments were excluded. In a later analysis, some 17,000 TCR beta sequences were associated with specific HLA alleles at a false discovery rate of 0.05. A group of highly shared sequence variants was considered likely to be a technical artifact of the sequencing pipeline. According to a later analysis, TCR association rates differed among HLA loci, with DRB1 alleles showing the most associated TCRs and HLA-C alleles showing the fewest. The authors suggested that the approach could potentially be generalized to other disease states and immunological phenotypes. Immune exposure information for the cohort was limited to CMV serostatus. In a later analysis, HLA-associated TCR beta chains showed more clonal expansion and lower generation probabilities than non-associated chains that were equally common.

Reading from cysteine to phenylalanine, the CDR3 counts 15 amino acids. Only CDR3 DNA is held: 45 bases, read in frame from base 1. As encoded in the germline V gene (reference sequence), CDR1 is MNHNY while CDR2 is SVGAGI. Cut back by 7 bases and 0 bases, the V and J ends lie 15 bases apart. The cohort comprised under 700 healthy bone marrow donors. Cohort members were all nominally healthy when sampled, although unrecorded immune exposures were likely present. The donor tested CMV seropositive and was one of the 289 seropositive cohort members. Every donor gave a peripheral blood sample, and the peripheral blood mononuclear cells from that sample were used for TCR beta sequencing. Genomic DNA extraction from the blood cell samples was performed with the Qiagen DNeasy Blood Extraction Kit. Libraries came from the immunoSEQ multiplex PCR assay. For the multiplex PCR, a mixture combining 60 forward primers for TCR Vbeta segments and 13 reverse primers for TCR Jbeta segments was used. The CDR3 region of rearranged TCR beta genes was amplified from genomic DNA with a multiplex PCR assay. The amplified TCR beta libraries were sequenced on the Illumina HiSeq System as 87-base-pair reads. On the authors' methods: A later analysis tallied roughly 76 million unique TCR beta chains across the roughly 610 repertoires, and approximately 12 million of those chains were shared by two or more donors. Raw reads were error-corrected and collapsed into unique sequences by a nearest-neighbor algorithm in which closely related sequences were merged to remove PCR and sequencing errors. Alignment of CDR3 sequences to IMGT reference sequences was used to assign V, D and J gene segments. For a sequence to be retained, at least a six-nucleotide match to both a V gene segment and a J gene segment was required. Rearrangements were classified as productive when the CDR3 lacked stop codons and remained in frame with V and J, and all other rearrangements were classified as non-productive. CDR3 was defined according to IMGT convention as the region running from the second conserved V-encoded cysteine to the conserved J-encoded phenylalanine. The earlier analysis of about 570 of the donors excluded any sequence lacking an unambiguous match to a single V gene segment. An earlier analysis of about 600 of the donors called V segments functional above 56.7% productive rearrangements and segregating when the between-donor standard deviation exceeded 5%. To diagnose cytomegalovirus status from the catalog of TCR beta chain sequences, a statistical classification framework was built. In a later analysis, V and J genes were assigned by comparing TCR nucleotide sequences against IMGT/GENE-DB human TR gene sequences. Using the TCRdist pipeline, a later analysis assigned CDR3 sequences along with most-parsimonious VDJ recombination scenarios. In a later analysis, each TCR beta chain was defined by its CDR3 amino acid sequence together with its V-gene family, and reads lacking a unique V-gene family were excluded. In a later analysis, nearly 600 highly shared, low-generation-probability nucleotide sequences were removed to address suspected cross-contamination and a sequencing artifact. For each public chain, a later analysis derived a clonal expansion index from normalized ranks of inferred template counts within each repertoire. In a later analysis, generation probabilities were computed using a VDJ recombination model fitted to out-of-frame rearrangements, and the results were checked against IGoR. A later analysis scored TCR-TCR, TCR-HLA and TCR-CMV co-occurrence with hypergeometric tests, applying a repertoire-size bias correction to TCR pairs. In a later analysis, false discovery rates were estimated by permuting HLA or CMV assignments 20 times. In a later analysis, co-occurring TCRs were grouped with DBSCAN, and TCRdist sequence similarity was added when clustering was performed within HLA-allele-positive subsets. Repertoires with fewer than 30,000 or more than 120,000 public chains, plus five repertoires with anomalous nucleotide sharing, were excluded from co-occurrence clustering. TCRdb re-hosts the immuneACCESS table, in-frame sequences only. Its copies lack some clones; in the studies checked, an unresolved V gene accounts for under half of them, and the cause for the rest is not known. V and J calls and clone size are as listed in that table; D and trimming were resolved from the DNA. This sample holds approximately 160,000 clones; roughly 81% were observed only once. 4.8% of the sample is held by the ten biggest clonotypes.

A remark on this clone: The clone's antigen remains unknown. Nothing much larger sits one base from this clone, and base qualities are not available.

This sequence originates from a girl aged 5 to 17 in good health and CMV-seropositive. Sequenced input: PBMCs. The V and J segments used are TRBV6-6 and TRBJ2-5; TRBD2 is possibly the D segment (6 matching bases). The CDR3 reads as follows: CASTEIADNQETQYF. The nucleotide sequence is TGTGCCAGCACCGAAATAGCGGACAACCAAGAGACCCAGTACTTC.